Below, one TCR beta chain is given with its context. The antigen remains unidentified. The sample comes from a study of cytomegalovirus exposure and HLA in healthy donors. The study's findings and limits: In an earlier analysis, in roughly 580 donors, most V segments appeared productive either ~90% or ~30% of the time.

The primer mix had 60 Vbeta and 13 Jbeta primers. As handled by the study authors: Unique TCR beta chains numbered around 75 million in a later analysis, with roughly 10 million shared. The method was immunoSEQ multiplex PCR; TCRdb's version includes in-frame clones alone and lacks a portion of them. The V and J calls and clone size come from that table; D and trimming were worked out from the DNA. The table shows about 93,000 clones, with just over 75% occurring only once. This CDR3 spans 14 amino acids. Per germline, CDR1 LNHDA and CDR2 SQIVND (reference sequence). Trimming cost V 6 bases and J 0 bases, with 11 bases left between them.

The source of this sequence is a man in his thirties or forties in good health and CMV-seronegative. The specimen sequenced was PBMCs. This chain uses TRBV19 with TRBJ1-2; D is undetermined. CDR3 sequence reads: CASREFGSNYGYTF. For the CDR3, the DNA is TGTGCCAGTAGGGAGTTTGGGTCTAACTATGGCTACACCTTC.